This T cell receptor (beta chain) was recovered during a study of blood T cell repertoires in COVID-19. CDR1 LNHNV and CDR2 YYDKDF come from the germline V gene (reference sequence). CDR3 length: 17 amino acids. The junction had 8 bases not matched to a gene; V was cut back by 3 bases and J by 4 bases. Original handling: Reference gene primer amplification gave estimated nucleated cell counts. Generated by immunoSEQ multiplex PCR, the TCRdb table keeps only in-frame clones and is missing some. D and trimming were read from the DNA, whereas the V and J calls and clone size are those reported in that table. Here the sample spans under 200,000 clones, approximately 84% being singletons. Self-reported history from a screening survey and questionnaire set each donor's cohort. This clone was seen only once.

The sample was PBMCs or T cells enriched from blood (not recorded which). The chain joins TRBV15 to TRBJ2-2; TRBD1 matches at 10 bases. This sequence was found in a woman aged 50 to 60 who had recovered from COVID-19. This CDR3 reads CATSRGDRGAGTGELFF. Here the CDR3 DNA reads TGTGCCACCAGCAGGGGGGACAGGGGCGCCGGCACCGGGGAGCTGTTTTTT.